The rows below give T cell receptor beta chains drawn from one sample of a study of blood T cells in healthy people across ages. TCRdb called the 5' RACE reads again in MiXCR, with one record for every CDR3 protein. This table holds approximately 730,000 distinct CDR3 sequences, 40% to 65% found once. Input material: blood. The receptors were gathered from a man older than 75 in good health. The conserved cysteine and the conserved F or W are not part of the CDR3 here. Each record gives: CDR3 protein, clone size, J gene, V gene, D gene. D genes are given only for firm matches. Clone size is stated in some rows and not others, as once, few, many or a class when expanded.

ASSFGAGTAAEAF	NA	TRBJ1-1	TRBV5-1	TRBD1
ASSSAPGTGGYEQY	few	NA	TRBV5-1	TRBD1
ASSPRTSGIYNEQF	few	TRBJ2-1	TRBV7-2	TRBD2
SVGKGTGELF	NA	TRBJ2-2	TRBV29-1	NA
ASSQASGSGEQY	NA	TRBJ2-4	TRBV5-1	TRBD2
ASSLRGSGNEQY	NA	NA	TRBV27	TRBD2
ASNPDRVRTEAF	NA	TRBJ1-1	TRBV6-5	TRBD1
ASSPTGGRSYNEQF	NA	TRBJ2-1	TRBV9	TRBD2
ASSLAGGLYRYAY	NA	TRBJ2-3	TRBV5-6	TRBD1
ASSPDRAHGVTQY	NA	TRBJ2-3	TRBV3-1	TRBD1
ASSARTPNYGYT	once	TRBJ1-2	TRBV7-2	NA
SVDGVTTQY	many	TRBJ2-5	TRBV29-1	NA
SGEDLETQY	NA	TRBJ2-5	TRBV29-1	NA
SAPVGGALGGYT	few	TRBJ1-2	TRBV20-1	NA
ASSQALLAGDSYEQY	few	TRBJ2-7	TRBV4-2	TRBD2
SVVQGGTDTQY	NA	TRBJ2-3	TRBV20-1	NA
SVEGSRGETQY	NA	NA	TRBV29-1	NA
SVERKGGEQF	NA	TRBJ2-1	TRBV29-1	NA
ASSLVGLSRNEQF	NA	TRBJ2-1	TRBV13	TRBD2
ASSDFLAGAYNEQF	NA	TRBJ2-1	TRBV6-1	TRBD2
SASAGLARYEQY	NA	TRBJ2-7	TRBV20-1	TRBD2
SVSPWGSYNEQF	few	TRBJ2-1	TRBV29-1	NA
ASSVSVWGADQETQY	few	TRBJ2-5	TRBV9	NA
ASSRTGGGSYGYT	NA	TRBJ1-2	TRBV3-1	TRBD1
ASSLGPEYEQY	NA	NA	TRBV7-3	NA
ASSHVIPGLAAKGRPYEQY	NA	TRBJ2-7	TRBV3-1	TRBD2
AISESTVNYGYT	NA	TRBJ1-2	TRBV10-3	NA
ASGDRRYEQY	NA	TRBJ2-7	TRBV12-5	NA
ASSQDVMVTRY	NA	TRBJ2-3	TRBV3-1	NA
ASSGTATSDPLHPLAKNIQY	few	TRBJ2-4	TRBV12-3/TRBV12-4	NA
ASSLGRQGQETQY	NA	TRBJ2-5	TRBV11-2	TRBD1
ASSPGHQETQY	few	TRBJ2-5	TRBV7-3	NA
ATRLEGGRTEAF	NA	TRBJ1-1	TRBV6-1	NA
ASSYPGANVLT	NA	TRBJ2-6	TRBV6-5	NA
SARTLAGWYNEQF	few	TRBJ2-1	TRBV20-1	TRBD2
SARSRQGNQPQH	NA	TRBJ1-5	TRBV20-1	TRBD1
ASSAPGLAHEQY	NA	TRBJ2-7	TRBV9	TRBD2
SARGGQGRIYEQY	NA	TRBJ2-7	TRBV20-1	NA
SARGDRDSYGYT	NA	TRBJ1-2	TRBV20-1	TRBD1
ASSLGTGENYGYT	NA	TRBJ1-2	TRBV28	TRBD1
SVERDADGYT	NA	TRBJ1-2	TRBV29-1	NA